The present T cell receptor beta chain was sequenced within a study of CD8+ T cells in alopecia areata (dated by TCRdb to 2016 to 2019). At the level of the whole study: Treated patients were enrolled in an open-label pilot trial of oral tofacitinib at 5 to 10 mg twice daily for moderate-to-severe alopecia areata. Biopsies were taken from tofacitinib-treated patients at baseline and at 4 and 24 weeks of treatment, and a later scalp biopsy was taken in several of the tofacitinib-treated patients. On the human side, TCRbeta sequencing was run on scalp tissue and on sorted CD4+ and CD8+ peripheral blood T cells from healthy controls and from alopecia areata patients with either patchy or totalis/universalis disease. Amplification of TCRbeta CDR3 regions was done by immunoSEQ multiplex PCR using 35 Vbeta forward primers and 13 Jbeta reverse primers. Tofacitinib was administered for 6 to 18 months, and 6 months of follow-up off drug were then conducted to assess delayed response and recurrence. High-throughput TCRbeta sequencing was used to examine T cell clonal expansion in alopecia areata in both the C3H/HeJ mouse model and human patients. Clonality in the scalp was compared among normal scalp (n=4), patchy alopecia areata scalp (n=8), and alopecia totalis/universalis scalp (n=8). In treated patients, disease severity was measured using the SALT score, which gives the percentage of scalp surface area affected. RNA was extracted with the PAXgene miRNA kit for fixed scalp, the miRNeasy kit for PBMCs, and the RNeasy kit for mouse skin.

Interpreted using the paper, the time point label stands for: around 28 days on oral tofacitinib. Sample treatment or condition, as interpreted from the label and publication: oral pan-JAK inhibitor, 5-10 mg twice daily. From alopecia areata patients, peripheral blood was collected along with lesional scalp punch biopsies. After PBMCs were isolated by density centrifugation and stained for CD3, CD4 and CD8, a FACSAria was used to sort CD4+ and CD8+ T cells. V lost 4 bases and J lost 3 bases; the stretch between them is 10 bases long. The germline V gene gives CDR1 as SQVTM and CDR2 as ANQGSEA. The CDR3 goes from the cysteine to the phenylalanine over 14 residues. Left in the record is the CDR3 DNA by itself, 42 bases read in frame from the first base. On this clone itself: Its antigen remains undetermined. Nothing much larger sits one base from this clone, and base qualities are not available.

The library was generated by the immunoSEQ multiplex PCR assay. RNA was extracted from all samples and reverse transcribed into cDNA as template for TCR sequencing. SuperScript III was used to make first-strand cDNA, primed with a 2:1 mix of oligo-dT and random hexamers. A synthetic immune receptor repertoire was used to assess amplification bias, and residual bias was removed computationally. From the authors' description of their analysis: Raw reads were preprocessed to remove errors, and CDR3 was defined according to IMGT conventions as the region from the conserved cysteine to phenylalanine. Clonality was calculated as 1 minus Shannon entropy normalized by log2 of the number of productive unique TCRs. Whether scalp clones were CD4 or CD8 was inferred by matching scalp TCRbeta sequences against CD4 and CD8 repertoires sorted from blood. In TCRdb, the immuneACCESS table is reduced to in-frame sequences with V and J assigned. These tables do not hold every clone; where another copy was compared, an unresolved V gene accounts for under half, and the others remain unexplained. That table supplies the V and J calls and clone size; D and trimming were determined from the DNA. The sample table shows some 240,000 clones, and less than 75% are seen once. The ten largest clones add up to 1.5% to 2% of the sample.

Study-wide findings and limitations: Compared with normal scalp, lesional scalp had higher clonality and more expanded CD8+ clones, particularly in alopecia totalis/universalis, a pattern that suggests antigenic drive. Scalp clonality and the number of expanded CD8+ clones among the top 100 scalp clones were significantly decreased by tofacitinib. During tofacitinib treatment, many expanded lesional clones remained in scalp and blood, and this persistence may partly explain relapse after treatment is stopped. Because the treated cohort was small and had only one nonresponder, larger studies are needed to examine links between baseline CD8+ expansion and response. Unlike mouse skin, which is dominated by gammadelta T cells, normal human skin has resident alphabeta T cells that are also sequenced, and this complicates analysis of the scalp TCR repertoire. Compared with mice, TCR sequences shared between patients were less clear, possibly partly because of HLA diversity across the patient population.

The specimen comprised CD4+ T cells sorted from blood, sampled at week 4, from a patient treated with tofacitinib. The rearrangement combines TRBV29-1 with TRBJ2-6, with the D gene possibly TRBD1 or TRBD2, each one fitting 6 bases. This sequence was found in a human donor with alopecia areata. The CDR3 protein sequence reads: CSVVGGDGANVLTF. The nucleotide sequence is TGCAGCGTTGTGGGGGGCGATGGGGCCAACGTCCTGACTTTC. With all but the CDR3 taken from the reference TRBV29-1 and TRBJ2-6 genes, the full variable domain is: SAVISQKPSRDICQRGTSLTIQCQVDSQVTMMFWYRQQPGQSLTLIATANQGSEATYESGFVIDKFPISRPNLTFSTLTVSNMSPEDSSIYLCSVVGGDGANVLTFGAGSRLTVL.